The next 10 T cell receptor beta chains were all read from a single sample in a study of T cells expressing NK-cell markers. From the 5' RACE reads, TCRdb lists one entry per CDR3 protein and no DNA. The listing contains about 540,000 distinct CDR3 sequences. The sequenced sample consisted of blood T cells: a sorted CD56 or NKG2C T cell subset, CD4+ or CD8+ T cells, or bulk PBMC T cells (not recorded which). All receptors derive from a young man in good health.

The rearrangement joins TRBV5-1 to TRBJ2-1; no DNA is available, so the TRBD2 call from TCRdb remains unchecked. The germline gives CDR1 SGHRS, CDR2 YFSETQ. The CDR3 contains 17 residues. CDR3 in amino acids: CASRRTSGREGANEQFF.

This chain uses TRBV12-3 or TRBV12-4 with TRBJ1-2; TCRdb picks TRBD1, but there is no DNA to check that call. The CDR3 is made up of 14 amino acids. CDR3 protein: CASSPQGSFHGYTF.

The CDR3 sequence is CASSESTRVAYEQYF. The V gene is TRBV25-1, the J gene TRBJ2-7; TCRdb returns TRBD2, unconfirmable since there is no DNA. The CDR3 totals 15 residues. Germline assignment: CDR1 MGHDK and CDR2 SYGVNS.

The chain combines TRBV29-1 with TRBJ2-1; TCRdb designates TRBD2, a call that cannot be tested without DNA. In germline, CDR1 is SQVTM, CDR2 ANQGSEA. The CDR3 runs 13 residues. CDR3 region: CSVRGGLYNEQFF.

V gene TRBV29-1 combines with J gene TRBJ2-7; the D gene TCRdb calls, TRBD1, cannot be checked with no DNA. The germline V gene encodes CDR1 SQVTM and CDR2 ANQGSEA. CDR3 length: 13 amino acids. The CDR3 here is CSVAKTGTYEQYF.

This CDR3 is CASSLGPEWGNEQFF. The gene calls are TRBV5-1 and TRBJ2-1; as DNA is missing, the TRBD2 call by TCRdb cannot be tested. Germline V CDR1 and CDR2: SGHRS, YFSETQ. CDR3 length: 15 residues.

This sequence joins TRBV3-1 and TRBJ2-1; as DNA is missing, the TRBD1 call by TCRdb cannot be tested. The V gene's germline CDR1 is LGHDT and CDR2 YNNKEL (reference sequence). CDR3 length equals 12 residues. CDR3 amino acids: CASSSRQFEQFF.

The chain uses TRBV9 and TRBJ2-6. From germline, CDR1 is SGDLS and CDR2 YYNGEE. The CDR3 runs to 13 residues. CDR3 protein: CASSAETPYVLTF.

This rearrangement joins TRBV27 to TRBJ2-1; no DNA is available, so the TRBD1 call from TCRdb remains unchecked. Germline V gene sequence: CDR1 MNHEY, CDR2 SMNVEV (reference sequence). The CDR3 length is 13 residues. This chain's CDR3 is CASSFIGQGIEFF.

The genes are TRBV14 and TRBJ2-1; TCRdb picks TRBD2, but there is no DNA to check that call. This CDR3 contains 12 residues. CDR1 and CDR2 from the germline V gene are SGHDN and FVKESK. CDR3 loop: CASSQEGLVSFF.